Reported below is one TCR beta chain. Its antigen is still unknown. The sample belongs to a study of shared clonotypes between healthy human individuals. Study-level information: The plates for each donor numbered three CD4 naive, three CD4 memory, two CD8 naive and one CD8 memory. Study-wide points: Some clonotypes were shared by all four sorted-subset donors, while others were not shared. The non-shared ones had lower generation probabilities than the shared ones.

Adult donors, all healthy and HIV-negative, had no recent acute infections or vaccinations. CD4+ cell separation produced CD45RA+ naive and CD45RA-negative memory subsets. CDR3 size: 13 residues. Looked up from germline, CDR1 is MNHNY and CDR2 is SVGAGI (reference sequence). V was trimmed by 2 bases and J by 10 bases, leaving 12 bases between them. The assay was immunoSEQ multiplex PCR, and TCRdb's table has in-frame clones only and misses some. The sample carries approximately 500,000 clones, about 95% recorded once. The clonotype comes from a woman aged 25 to 39 in good health. V and J are TRBV6-6 and TRBJ2-1; maybe TRBD1 (5 bases). Specimen: naive CD4+ T cells sorted from blood. Specified subset: CD45RA+ positively selected. CDR3: CASSYVGQKEQFF. The CDR3 DNA sequence: TGTGCCAGCAGTTACGTGGGGCAGAAGGAGCAGTTCTTC.